This section outlines one TCR beta chain sequence together with its context. The protocol was immunoSEQ multiplex PCR, while the TCRdb copy is restricted to in-frame clones and leaves out a portion. Found here are some 130,000 clones, around 90% of them singletons; the top ten hold around 2.5%. This sample is drawn from a study of control samples from healthy donors and cancer patients. CDR1 and CDR2 from the germline V gene are KGHDR and SFDVKD. The J segment lost 4 bases and the V segment lost 4 bases, leaving 16 bases of the junction unmatched. The CDR3 sequence is 19 residues long. This clonotype was sampled from a man aged 40-49 years in good health. The material sequenced was blood. The rearrangement links TRBV24-1 to TRBJ2-1, with 9 bases that match TRBD1. As DNA, the CDR3 is TGTGCCACCAGTGACCGGACAGGGGCCCCGAGTTACCAATACAATGAGCAGTTCTTC. Amino acid sequence: CATSDRTGAPSYQYNEQFF.